The clone carrying this T cell receptor (beta chain) was seen repeatedly, ten times or more. Its target is not known. In making TCR beta libraries, quantitative 5'-RACE with molecular barcodes was used. TCRdb reprocessed the 5' RACE reads with MiXCR, giving one entry per CDR3 protein. The table lists more than 400,000 distinct CDR3 sequences, roughly 5.3% of them singletons, with around 3.5% in the top ten. This sample was included in a study of CD8 T cells in ankylosing spondylitis. The study's findings and limits: Clones that were linked to disease were CD8+ and were relatively rare in peripheral blood. Past studies reported some motif variants in reactive arthritis synovial fluid and blood. For ankylosing spondylitis blood, a TCR beta motif of under ten highly homologous variants appeared characteristic.

Germline V gene data show CDR1 as KGHSH and CDR2 as LQKENI. V trimming: 3 bases; J trimming: 5 bases; junction bases outside the gene matches: 15. This CDR3 is built from 18 residues. The TCR comes from a male donor with ankylosing spondylitis. Source material: blood, either unsorted or a sorted T cell fraction (not recorded which). The chain joins TRBV18 to TRBJ1-1; 10 positions agree with TRBD1. CDR3 loop: CASSPREGQGLERTEAFF. In nucleotides, the CDR3 is TGTGCCAGCTCACCGCGAGAGGGACAGGGGTTGGAACGGACTGAAGCTTTCTTT. The variable domain in full, with the rest retrieved from reference TRBV18 and TRBJ1-1, is NAGVMQNPRHLVRRRGQEARLRCSPMKGHSHVYWYRQLPEEGLKFMVYLQKENIIDESGMPKERFSAEFPKEGPSILRIQQVVRGDSAAYFCASSPREGQGLERTEAFFGQGTRLTVV.